This T cell receptor beta chain originates from a study of T cell responses to AZD1222 COVID-19 vaccine. TCRdb's copy holds only in-frame clones and misses some; the assay was immunoSEQ multiplex PCR. The sample holds about 150,000 clones, roughly nine tenths seen once. Second-dose intervals of approximately 4 or approximately 12 weeks were pooled. This clone was recorded once. What it binds is not known. This CDR3 comprises 17 residues. V lost 5 bases to trimming and J lost 3 bases; unmatched junction nucleotides: 11. Germline CDR1 is MNHNY and CDR2 is SVGAGI (reference sequence). Overall study findings and caveats: The study found vaccine-associated CD4 TCRs spanning spike, dominant at 160-218 and 743-854. The study identified only a handful of AZD1222 recipients as seropositive at baseline. It should be noted that donors were predominantly white British and more often female, and clonal diversity was possibly underestimated.

The sequence came from an adult who received the AZD1222 COVID-19 vaccine. This chain uses TRBV6-6 with TRBJ2-1; 9 nucleotides agree with TRBD2. Sample: peripheral blood, taken 28 days after the second AZD1222 dose. This CDR3 reads CASSPRGSGSGYNEQFF. In nucleotides, the CDR3 is TGTGCCAGCAGTCCCCGTGGTAGCGGGAGCGGCTACAATGAGCAGTTCTTC.